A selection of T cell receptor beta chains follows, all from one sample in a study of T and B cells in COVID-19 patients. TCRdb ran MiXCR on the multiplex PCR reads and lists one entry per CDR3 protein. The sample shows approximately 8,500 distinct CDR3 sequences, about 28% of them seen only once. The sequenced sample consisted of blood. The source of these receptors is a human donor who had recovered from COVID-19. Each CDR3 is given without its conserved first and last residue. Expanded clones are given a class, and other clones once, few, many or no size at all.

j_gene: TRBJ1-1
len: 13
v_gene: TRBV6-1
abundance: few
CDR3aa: ASSQNRDSNTEAF

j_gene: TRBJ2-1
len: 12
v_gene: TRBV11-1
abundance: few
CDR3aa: ASSPRQGANEQF

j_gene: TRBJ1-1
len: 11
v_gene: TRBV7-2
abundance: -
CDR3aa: ASSFSTGSEAF

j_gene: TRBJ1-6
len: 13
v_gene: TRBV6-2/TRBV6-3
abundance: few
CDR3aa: ASSSTGTGNSPLH

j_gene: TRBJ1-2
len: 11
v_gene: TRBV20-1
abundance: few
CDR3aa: SARDSATGGYT

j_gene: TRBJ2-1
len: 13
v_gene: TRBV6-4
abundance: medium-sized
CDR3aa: ASSLASSGGTEQF

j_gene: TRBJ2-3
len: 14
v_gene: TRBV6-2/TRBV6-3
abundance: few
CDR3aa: ASSYPTSGGTDTQY

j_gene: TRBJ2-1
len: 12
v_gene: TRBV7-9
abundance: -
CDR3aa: ASSLAPSRNEQF

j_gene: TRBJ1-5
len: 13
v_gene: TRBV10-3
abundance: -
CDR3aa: ATKGQPYSNQPQH

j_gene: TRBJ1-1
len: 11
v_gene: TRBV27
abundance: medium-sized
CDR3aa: ASSLTQGIEAF

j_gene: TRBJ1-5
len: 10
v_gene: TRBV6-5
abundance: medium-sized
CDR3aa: ATRRDGGPQH

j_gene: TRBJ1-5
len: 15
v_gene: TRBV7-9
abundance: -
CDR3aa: ASSLSPTGPGNQPQH

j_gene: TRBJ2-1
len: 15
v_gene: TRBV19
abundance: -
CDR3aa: ASGEGVAGISYNEQF

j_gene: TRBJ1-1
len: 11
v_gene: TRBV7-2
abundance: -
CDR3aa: ASSLAGNTEAF

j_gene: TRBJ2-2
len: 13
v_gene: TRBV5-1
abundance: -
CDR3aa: ASSLGRGGTGELF

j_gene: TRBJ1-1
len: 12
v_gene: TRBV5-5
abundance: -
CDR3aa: ASSYTGWNTEAF

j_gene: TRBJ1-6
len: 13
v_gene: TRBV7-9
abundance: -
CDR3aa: ASSRTGEGDSPLH

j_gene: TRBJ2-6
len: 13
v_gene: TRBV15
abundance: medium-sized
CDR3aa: ATSRGGSGANVLT

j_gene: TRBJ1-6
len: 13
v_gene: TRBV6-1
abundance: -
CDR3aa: ASSSTGTGNLPLH

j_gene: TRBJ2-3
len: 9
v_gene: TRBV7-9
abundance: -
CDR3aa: ASSPTDTQY

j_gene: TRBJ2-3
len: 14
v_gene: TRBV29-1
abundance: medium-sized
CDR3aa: SVGFQDSILSDTQY

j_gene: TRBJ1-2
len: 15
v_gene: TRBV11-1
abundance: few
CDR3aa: ASSLSPVEGQVYGYT

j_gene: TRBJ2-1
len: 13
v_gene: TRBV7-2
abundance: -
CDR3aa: ASSLSGGTYNEQF

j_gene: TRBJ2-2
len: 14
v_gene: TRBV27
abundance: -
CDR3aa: ASSSTRQGGTGELF

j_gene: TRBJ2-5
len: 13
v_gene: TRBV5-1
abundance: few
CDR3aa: ASSLAQGAKETQY

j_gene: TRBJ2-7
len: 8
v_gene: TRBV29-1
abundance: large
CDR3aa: SVYAYEQY

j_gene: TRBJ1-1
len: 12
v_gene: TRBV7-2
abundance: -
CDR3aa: ASSWTGVGTEAF

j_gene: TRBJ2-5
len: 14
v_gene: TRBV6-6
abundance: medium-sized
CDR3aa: ASSQSGEAGVETQY

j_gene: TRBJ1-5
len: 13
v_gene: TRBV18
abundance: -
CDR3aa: ASSLVRNKNQPQH

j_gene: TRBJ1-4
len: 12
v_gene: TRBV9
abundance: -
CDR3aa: ASSATTRGEKLF

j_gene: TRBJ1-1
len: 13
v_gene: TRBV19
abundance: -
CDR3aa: ASSTGTQGNTEAF

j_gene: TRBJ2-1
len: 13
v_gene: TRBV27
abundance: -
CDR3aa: ASSLAASGGREQF

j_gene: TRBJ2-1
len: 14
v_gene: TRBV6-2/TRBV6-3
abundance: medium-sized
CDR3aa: ASSPSRTRAYNEQF

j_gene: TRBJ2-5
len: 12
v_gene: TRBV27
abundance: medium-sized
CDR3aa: ASSLMAAQETQY

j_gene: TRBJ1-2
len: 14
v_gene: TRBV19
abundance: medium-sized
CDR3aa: ASSLGRVGLIYGYT

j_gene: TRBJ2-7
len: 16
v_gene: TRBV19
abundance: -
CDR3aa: ASSPTPLAGALSYEQY

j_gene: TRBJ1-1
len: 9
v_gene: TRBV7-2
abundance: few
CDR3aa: ASSSEGEAF

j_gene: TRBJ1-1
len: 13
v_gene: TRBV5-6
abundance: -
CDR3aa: ASSSISPEGTEAF

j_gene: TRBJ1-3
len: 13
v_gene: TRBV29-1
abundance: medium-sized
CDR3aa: SVAVGDIAGNTIY

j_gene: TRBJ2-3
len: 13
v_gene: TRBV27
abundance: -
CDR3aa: ASKLAGGPPDTQY

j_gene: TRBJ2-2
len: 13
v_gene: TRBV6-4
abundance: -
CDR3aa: ASSPGTGFPGELF

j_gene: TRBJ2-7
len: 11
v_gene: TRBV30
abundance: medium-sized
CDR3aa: AWSRTGLYEQY

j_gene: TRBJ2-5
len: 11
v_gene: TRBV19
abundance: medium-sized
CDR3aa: ASSSDRGETQY

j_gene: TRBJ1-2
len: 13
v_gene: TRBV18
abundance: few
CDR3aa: ASSPSETAFYGYT

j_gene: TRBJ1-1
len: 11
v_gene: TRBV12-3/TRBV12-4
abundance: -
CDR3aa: ASRDREVTEAF

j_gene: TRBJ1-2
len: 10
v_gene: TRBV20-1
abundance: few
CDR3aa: SAYRGGDGYT

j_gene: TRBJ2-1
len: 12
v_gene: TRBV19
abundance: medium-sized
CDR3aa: ASRTVAGKNEQF

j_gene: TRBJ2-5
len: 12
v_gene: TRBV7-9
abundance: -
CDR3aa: ASSLDRGQETQY

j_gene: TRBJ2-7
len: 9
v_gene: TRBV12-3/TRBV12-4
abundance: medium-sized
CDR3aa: ASSLTYEQY

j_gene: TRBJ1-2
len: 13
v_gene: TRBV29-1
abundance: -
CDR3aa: SVLGRTGGNYGYT

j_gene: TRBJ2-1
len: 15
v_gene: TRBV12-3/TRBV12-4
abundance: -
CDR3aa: ASSSDREGQPGDEQF